The following is a T cell receptor (beta chain) sequence with its context. The V gene lost 0 bases and the J gene lost 0 bases, with 10 bases spanning the gap. CDR1 and CDR2 from the germline V gene are SGDLS and YYNGEE. The CDR3 sequence is 15 residues long. The data were produced by immunoSEQ multiplex PCR, yet TCRdb's version contains in-frame clones alone and is incomplete. Of 60,000 to 70,000 clones listed, 80% to 95% are singletons. This record comes from a study of Tregs in tolerant kidney transplant recipients. Unstimulated Tregs (CD4+CD25+CD127-) and CD4+CD25- non-Tregs were sorted from PBMCs.

This material consisted of CD8+ T cells from blood, taken before the transplant. The V and J genes are TRBV9 and TRBJ2-7; TRBD2 might be the D (6 bases). This clonotype originated in a human donor who received a combined kidney and bone marrow transplant. The CDR3 coding sequence is TGTGCCAGCAGCGTAGATGGCGGGACCTCCTACGAGCAGTACTTC. Translating it yields CASSVDGGTSYEQYF.